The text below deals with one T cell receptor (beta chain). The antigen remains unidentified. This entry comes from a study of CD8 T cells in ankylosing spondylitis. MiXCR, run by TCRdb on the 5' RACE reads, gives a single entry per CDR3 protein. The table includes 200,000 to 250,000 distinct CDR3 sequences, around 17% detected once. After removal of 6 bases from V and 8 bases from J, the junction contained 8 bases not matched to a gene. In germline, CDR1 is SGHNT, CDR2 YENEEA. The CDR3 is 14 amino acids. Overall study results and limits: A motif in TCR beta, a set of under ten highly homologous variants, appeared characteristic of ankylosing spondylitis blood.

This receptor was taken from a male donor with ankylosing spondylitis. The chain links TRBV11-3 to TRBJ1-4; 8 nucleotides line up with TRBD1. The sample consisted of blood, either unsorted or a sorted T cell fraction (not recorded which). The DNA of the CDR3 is TGTGCCAGCAGTCCCTGGACAGGGTCGGAAAAACTGTTTTTT. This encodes CASSPWTGSEKLFF.